What follows is one TCR beta chain and its context. Using immunoSEQ multiplex PCR, the repertoire was profiled, and TCRdb retains in-frame clones only, with some absent. Found here are about 190,000 clones, roughly 84% of them singletons; the top ten hold more than 3%. This specimen belongs to a study of blood T cell repertoires in COVID-19. Germline V CDR1 and CDR2: MNHNY, SVGAGI (reference sequence). The J segment lost 13 bases and the V segment lost 0 bases, leaving 1 base of the junction unmatched. The length of the CDR3 is 11 residues. Participant-given clinical history determined each cohort assignment.

What was sequenced was PBMCs or T cells enriched from blood (not recorded which). The origin of this receptor is a woman in her 30s who had been exposed to COVID-19. V and J are TRBV6-6 and TRBJ2-5; 8 bases line up with TRBD1. The chain's CDR3 is CASSYSGTGYF. The CDR3 DNA is TGTGCCAGCAGTTACTCCGGGACAGGGTACTTC.